The source of this TCR beta chain is a study of CD8+ T cells in alopecia areata. Study in general: Tofacitinib continued for 6 to 18 months and was then withheld for 6 months. Overall study results and limits: Scalp data also include sequences from resident alphabeta T cells of normal skin.

About this clone: Antigen: not known.

Sorting of CD4+ and CD8+ T cells was performed on PBMCs. Germline V CDR1 and CDR2: MGHRA, YSYEKL. After removal of 0 bases from V and 8 bases from J, the junction contained 11 bases not matched to a gene. The CDR3 is made up of 18 amino acids. cDNA reverse transcribed from extracted RNA served as the sequencing template. Assay: immunoSEQ multiplex PCR; the TCRdb copy retains only in-frame clones and omits some. The repertoire includes over 200,000 clones, 57% of them detected once, and around 0.46% sits in the top ten. The specimen comprised CD4+ T cells sorted from blood, sampled at week 0. This chain uses TRBV4-1 with TRBJ2-1, with 12 bases lining up with TRBD2. This TCR came from a human donor with alopecia areata. The CDR3 here is CASSQDRGTSGRRDEQFF. In DNA, the CDR3 is TGCGCCAGCAGCCAAGATAGGGGCACTAGCGGGAGGCGGGATGAGCAGTTCTTC.